This T cell receptor (beta chain) came from a study of glioma-infiltrating T cells after dendritic cell vaccination (dated by TCRdb to the mid-2010s). Context from the whole study: The cohort included some 15 glioblastoma patients drawn from Phase I and II dendritic cell vaccination trials, of whom 9 were newly diagnosed and 6 had recurrent disease. Autologous tumor lysate-pulsed dendritic cell vaccination was administered to the patients between the early 2000s and the early 2010s. The vaccine was prepared from monocyte-derived dendritic cells that were cultured for roughly seven days with IL-4 and GM-CSF and then pulsed overnight with autologous tumor lysate. Patients received three intradermal dendritic cell vaccine injections at biweekly intervals in the arm below the axilla. In glioblastoma patients vaccinated with dendritic cells, deep sequencing of TCR beta CDR3 regions served to measure the amount of tumor-infiltrating lymphocytes and to compare repertoires between tumor and blood. Survival after dendritic cell vaccination was correlated with TCR sequencing metrics such as TIL content and the overlap between tumor and blood repertoires.

Remarks on this clone: The antigen this receptor binds is unknown. It has no much larger one-base neighbor in the sample; base qualities were not kept.

Trimming costs V 5 bases and J 4 bases, and their ends lie 15 bases apart. The CDR3 starts with the cysteine, ends with the phenylalanine, and has 14 residues. The DNA shown is the 42-base CDR3, in frame from base 1. The germline V gene yields SGHRS for CDR1 and YFSETQ for CDR2. TCRB CDR3 regions were amplified from about 1.9 ug genomic DNA, or all available DNA if less, using the immunoSEQ assay. The multiplex PCR employed 60 forward primers targeting TCR V beta segments and 13 reverse primers targeting J beta segments. To estimate reads per starting template, synthetic control templates were spiked into each sample at limiting dilution. Sequencing produced 87 bp reads on the Illumina HiSeq System. The study's processing was this. PCR and sequencing errors were removed by a nearest neighbor algorithm that merged closely related sequences. TCR overlap was defined as the percentage of unique tumor TCR beta sequences that were also found in the peripheral blood of the same patient. In TCRdb, the immuneACCESS table is reduced to in-frame sequences with V and J assigned. These tables do not hold every clone; where another copy was compared, an unresolved V gene accounts for under half, and the others remain unexplained. The DNA gave D and trimming, while V, J and clone size come from that table. This sample holds tens of thousands of clones; around four fifths were observed only once. Less than 8.5% of the sample lies in the top ten.

Patients were selected on the basis of adequate residual fresh-frozen tumor tissue and more than two years of available survival data. None of the glioblastoma patients carried an isocitrate dehydrogenase mutation, although molecular status otherwise varied. PBMC were collected before vaccination, two weeks after the third vaccination, and at tumor progression if progression occurred. The Qiagen DNeasy Blood extraction Kit was used to extract genomic DNA. The paper as a whole reports these results and caveats: The cohort was small and heterogeneous, and full blood and tumor sets were available for few patients, with initial-recurrent tumor pairs available for even fewer patients. The response model built on TCR overlap across three groups was characterized as speculative, with prospective validation still needed. TCR clonality showed no direct relationship with survival, which suggests that a diverse polyclonal response may matter. After dendritic cell vaccination, a higher estimated pretreatment TIL content predicted longer time to progression and overall survival.

The source material was blood, sampled before dendritic cell vaccination. This TCR derives from a human donor with glioblastoma. The rearrangement joined TRBV5-1 to TRBJ1-2; D gene: possibly TRBD1, on 5 matching bases. The DNA reads as follows: TGCGCCAGCAGGTTCAGGGTAGGTCCCTATGGCTACACCTTC. Translated, this gives CASRFRVGPYGYTF.